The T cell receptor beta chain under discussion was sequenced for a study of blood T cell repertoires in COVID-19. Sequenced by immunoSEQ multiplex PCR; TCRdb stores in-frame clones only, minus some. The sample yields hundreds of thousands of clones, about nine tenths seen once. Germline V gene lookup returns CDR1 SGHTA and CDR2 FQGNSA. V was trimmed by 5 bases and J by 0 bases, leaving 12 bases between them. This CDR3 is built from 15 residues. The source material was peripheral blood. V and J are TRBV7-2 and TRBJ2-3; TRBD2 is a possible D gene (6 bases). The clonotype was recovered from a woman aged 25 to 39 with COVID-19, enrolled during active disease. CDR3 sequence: CASSPRGSSTDTQYF. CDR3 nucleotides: TGTGCCAGCAGCCCTCGGGGGAGTAGCACAGATACGCAGTATTTT.